This T cell receptor (beta chain) was profiled in a study of cytomegalovirus exposure and HLA in healthy donors. Notes on the study in general: Specificity for CMV antigens was confirmed in vitro for a few of the CMV-associated chains. Researchers counted around 170 TCR beta chains as cytomegalovirus-associated.

From the 120-subject validation cohort, which was separate from the roughly 680-subject first cohort, the donors were drawn. A word on this clone: The antigen is not known.

Trimming pared 3 bases from V and 3 bases from J, leaving 12 bases between. This CDR3 has 15 residues. The V gene's germline CDR1 is LNHNV and CDR2 YYDKDF (reference sequence). Profiled with immunoSEQ multiplex PCR; TCRdb holds only in-frame clones, not every one. The sample gives some 130,000 clones, 89% of which show up once; roughly 1.2% is in the top ten. The sample was PBMCs. The receptor's source is a woman younger than 30 in good health and CMV-seronegative. This chain uses TRBV15 with TRBJ1-3; maybe TRBD1 (6 bases). Written as DNA, the CDR3 is TGTGCCACCAGCAGGGGAGGGGGGGTTGGAAACACCATATATTTT. This codes for CATSRGGGVGNTIYF.